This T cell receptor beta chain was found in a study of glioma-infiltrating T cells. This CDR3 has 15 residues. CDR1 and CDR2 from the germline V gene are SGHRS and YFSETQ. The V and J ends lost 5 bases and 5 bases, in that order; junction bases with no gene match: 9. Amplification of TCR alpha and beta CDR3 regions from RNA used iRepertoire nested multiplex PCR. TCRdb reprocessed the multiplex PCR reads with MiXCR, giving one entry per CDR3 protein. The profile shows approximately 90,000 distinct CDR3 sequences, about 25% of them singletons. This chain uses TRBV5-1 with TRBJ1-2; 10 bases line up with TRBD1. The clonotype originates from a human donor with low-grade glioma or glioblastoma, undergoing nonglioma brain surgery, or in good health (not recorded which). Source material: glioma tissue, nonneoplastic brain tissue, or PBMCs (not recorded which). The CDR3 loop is CASSFEGQGPYGYTF. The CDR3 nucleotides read TGCGCCAGCAGTTTTGAGGGACAGGGGCCATATGGCTACACCTTC.